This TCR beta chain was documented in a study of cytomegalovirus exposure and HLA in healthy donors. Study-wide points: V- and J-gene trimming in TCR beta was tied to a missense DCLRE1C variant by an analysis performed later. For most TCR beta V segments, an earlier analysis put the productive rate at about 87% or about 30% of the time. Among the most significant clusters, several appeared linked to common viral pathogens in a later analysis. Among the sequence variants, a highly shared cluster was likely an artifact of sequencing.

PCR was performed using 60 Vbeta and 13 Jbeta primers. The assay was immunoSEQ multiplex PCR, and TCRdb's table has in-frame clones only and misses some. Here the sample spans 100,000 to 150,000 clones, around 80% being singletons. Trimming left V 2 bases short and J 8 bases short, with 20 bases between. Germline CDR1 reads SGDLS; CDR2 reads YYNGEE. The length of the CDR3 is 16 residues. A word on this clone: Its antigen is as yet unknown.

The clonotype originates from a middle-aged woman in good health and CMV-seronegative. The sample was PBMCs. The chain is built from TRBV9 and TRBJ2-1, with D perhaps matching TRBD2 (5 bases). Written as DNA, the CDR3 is TGTGCCAGCAGCGTGCTGAGTAACCCCCCGGACTATGAGCAGTTCTTC. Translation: CASSVLSNPPDYEQFF.